Shown below are 6 T cell receptor beta chains from a single sample sequenced in a study of T cell responses to AZD1222 COVID-19 vaccine. This table comes from immunoSEQ multiplex PCR, and its TCRdb copy is limited to in-frame clones, with some not included. Of about 120,000 clones listed, 75% to 85% are singletons. The specimen was peripheral blood, collected 28 days after the second AZD1222 dose. The source of these receptors is an adult who received the AZD1222 COVID-19 vaccine.

V gene TRBV7-9 combines with J gene TRBJ1-4; tentatively, D is TRBD1 (5 bases). This CDR3 spans 12 amino acids. V lost 5 bases and J lost 6, with 7 bases in between. Germline V gene sequence: CDR1 SEHNR, CDR2 FQNEAQ (reference sequence). In DNA form, the CDR3 reads TGTGCCAGCAGCCCCAGGGATGAAAAACTGTTTTTT. The encoded protein is CASSPRDEKLFF.

The rearrangement uses TRBV9 and TRBJ2-2; unclear D gene. CDR1 is SGDLS, CDR2 YYNGEE, per germline. This CDR3 has 13 residues. V was pared by 4 bases and J by 5 bases, with 9 bases between. The CDR3: CASSLIRTGELFF. The CDR3 coding sequence is TGTGCCAGCAGCCTGATTCGGACCGGGGAGCTGTTTTTT.

The genes are TRBV7-9 and TRBJ1-4; 7 bases are shared with TRBD1. CDR1 and CDR2 (germline): SEHNR, FQNEAQ (reference sequence). The CDR3 sequence is 14 residues long. V was pared by 1 base and J by 7 bases, with 3 bases of the junction left unmatched. CDR3 amino acids: CASSLGTGLEKLFF. The CDR3 coding sequence is TGTGCCAGCAGCTTAGGGACAGGTCTTGAAAAACTGTTTTTT.

V is TRBV29-1 and J is TRBJ2-3, with 8 bases that match TRBD1. The CDR3 has 13 residues. Germline CDR1 reads SQVTM; CDR2 reads ANQGSEA. With 4 bases clipped from V and 5 bases from J, the junction kept 5 bases outside the gene matches. The CDR3 protein is CSVGRGPGDTQYF. DNA of the CDR3: TGCAGCGTTGGCAGGGGGCCGGGAGATACGCAGTATTTT.

For the CDR3, the DNA is TGTGCCAGTAGTATCTACGGGAGAACGATGAACACTGAAGCTTTCTTT. Translating gives CASSIYGRTMNTEAFF. V gene TRBV19 combines with J gene TRBJ1-1, with D unclear. Germline-derived CDR1 and CDR2 are LNHDA and SQIVND (reference sequence). Trimming removed 3 bases from V and 0 bases from J, with 14 bases in between. This CDR3 is 16 amino acids long.

The V gene is TRBV5-6, the J gene TRBJ1-5, with D possibly being TRBD1 (5 bases). The CDR3 is 16 amino acids. CDR1 is SGHDT, CDR2 YYEEEE, per germline. The V end was cut by 2 bases, the J end by 7 bases, with 19 bases between. The CDR3 protein is CASSLKGREKGQPQHF. CDR3 coding DNA: TGTGCCAGCAGCTTAAAGGGCAGGGAAAAGGGCCAGCCCCAGCATTTT.